This TCR beta chain was identified in a study of blood T cell repertoires in COVID-19. Study as a whole: T cells, B-cell-depleted T cells, or PBMCs provided the cDNA or gDNA that served as material.

The V end lost 1 base, the J end lost 8 bases, and 17 bases lay between the germline ends. Per the germline V gene, CDR1 is LNHDA and CDR2 is SQIVND (reference sequence). The CDR3 spans 15 residues. How the authors handled the data: Amplification of reference gene primers was used by the study to estimate nucleated cell counts. Profiled with immunoSEQ multiplex PCR; TCRdb holds only in-frame clones, not every one. That table gives V, J and clone size, and the DNA gave D and trimming. The repertoire holds around 190,000 clones, with roughly three quarters as singletons. Seattle-derived patients entered the study during active infection and were followed longitudinally.

The sequencing input was peripheral blood. The chain combines TRBV19 with TRBJ1-2; D is unresolved. The source of this sequence is a woman between 35 and 50 years old with COVID-19, enrolled during active disease. The CDR3 spells CASSIGSVGSSGYTF. CDR3 sequence (DNA): TGTGCCAGTAGTATAGGCTCGGTCGGGAGTAGCGGCTACACCTTC.